The 22 T cell receptor beta chains below come from one sample, sequenced in a study of T cells after yellow fever vaccination. TCRdb fed the 5' RACE reads into MiXCR, producing one record per CDR3 protein. The data show under 350,000 distinct CDR3 sequences, with roughly 4% seen just once and 20% to 25% held by the top ten. This specimen was PBMCs, taken 5 days after the yellow fever booster vaccination. These receptors all come from a man between 18 and 29 years old who received the YFV17D yellow fever vaccine.

This clonotype was seen ten or more times. Sequence at one end of the junction differs from germline and may be a read error. The genes are TRBV5-1 and TRBJ2-2; no reliable D call. Germline lookup yields CDR1 SGHRS and CDR2 YFSETQ. This CDR3 spans 14 amino acids. The CDR3, as DNA: TGCGCCAGCAGCCCCCCGACCTACACGGGGGAGCTGTTTTTT. This gives the protein CASSPPTYTGELFF.

The chain joins TRBV29-1 to TRBJ1-1, with 9 bases lining up with TRBD1. The CDR3 contains 14 residues. Trimming cost V 4 bases and J 2 bases; bases outside gene matches: 5. Germline CDR1 reads SQVTM; CDR2 reads ANQGSEA. DNA of the CDR3: TGCAGCGTTGCCACAGGGGGCGGAAACACTGAAGCTTTCTTT. This codes for CSVATGGGNTEAFF.

This clonotype occurred a few times. This chain joins TRBV3-1 and TRBJ1-1; D perhaps matches TRBD1 (5 bases). The V end was cut by 8 bases, the J end by 4 bases, with 20 bases between. The CDR3 length is 15 residues. CDR1 is LGHDT, CDR2 YNNKEL, per germline (reference sequence). The CDR3: CASPFWGYPSTEAFF. The CDR3 DNA follows: TGTGCCAGCCCTTTTTGGGGGTATCCCTCCACTGAAGCTTTCTTT.

V and J are TRBV12-3 or TRBV12-4 and TRBJ1-2; 9 bases map to TRBD1. The ends lost 7 bases at V and 2 bases at J; junction bases unmatched: 5. The CDR3 has 14 residues. CDR3 coding DNA: TGTGCCAGCAATTATGGGACAGGGAACTATGGCTACACCTTC. It is translated as CASNYGTGNYGYTF.

The genes are TRBV4-3 and TRBJ2-7; 9 nucleotides match TRBD1. The trim removed 4 bases at V and 5 bases at J, leaving 6 bases unmatched. The length of the CDR3 is 14 residues. Germline values: CDR1 LGHNA, CDR2 YSLEER. CDR3 coding DNA: TGCGCCAGCAGCCGCAGACAGGGGGTGCACGAGCAGTACTTC. This encodes CASSRRQGVHEQYF.

The V call is TRBV6-2 or TRBV6-3, the J call TRBJ2-1; perhaps TRBD2 as D (6 bases). This CDR3 spans 15 amino acids. The V end was cut by 7 bases, the J end by 0 bases, with 13 bases between. Germline values: CDR1 MNHEY, CDR2 SVGEGT. The CDR3 loop is CASTVGGNSYNEQFF. As DNA, the CDR3 is TGTGCCAGCACGGTGGGGGGTAACTCCTACAATGAGCAGTTCTTC.

This clonotype was recorded many times. The CDR3: CASSEGQGGNEQFF. The DNA of the CDR3 is TGCGCCAGCAGCGAGGGCCAAGGGGGCAATGAGCAGTTCTTC. V and J are TRBV5-1 and TRBJ2-1; a weak D match, TRBD1 (6 bases). Trimming stripped 4 bases from V and 6 bases from J, with 14 bases between. Germline V gives CDR1 SGHRS, CDR2 YFSETQ. The CDR3 is 14 amino acids.

In its sample, this clonotype was seen a few times. The chain couples TRBV3-1 to TRBJ2-7; unclear D gene. Between the trimmed V and J ends, which lost 4 bases and 6 bases, there was a span of 13 bases. CDR1 and CDR2 from the germline V gene are LGHDT and YNNKEL (reference sequence). The CDR3 runs to 13 residues. In DNA, the CDR3 is TGTGCCAGCAGCCCAGGAACTGCCGGCGAGCAGTACGTC. It encodes CASSPGTAGEQYV.

This clonotype has ten or more counts. V gene TRBV4-2 combines with J gene TRBJ2-1; D unresolved. Germline CDR1 and CDR2: LGHNA and YNFKEQ. This CDR3 has 15 residues. V was clipped by 1 base and J by 4 bases, with 11 bases between them. CDR3 in DNA: TGTGCCAGCAGCCAAGTTAGCCTAGGTTACAATGAGCAGTTCTTC. It is translated as CASSQVSLGYNEQFF.

In its sample, this clonotype was seen a few times. V gene TRBV20-1 combines with J gene TRBJ2-2; D is possibly TRBD1 (6 bases). Germline-derived CDR1 and CDR2 are DFQATT and SNEGSKA (reference sequence). V shed 3 bases and J shed 6 bases, with 17 bases lying between them. The CDR3 length is 15 residues. The CDR3 sequence: CSARATGWISGELFF. CDR3 nucleotide sequence: TGCAGTGCTAGGGCCACAGGGTGGATTTCCGGGGAGCTGTTTTTT.

This chain uses TRBV7-6 with TRBJ2-3; tentatively, D is TRBD1 or TRBD2 (5 bases each). CDR3 length equals 16 residues. Germline values: CDR1 SGHVS, CDR2 FNYEAQ. Trimming took off 1 base at V and 2 bases at J, with 13 bases between the two ends. The CDR3 nucleotides are TGTGCCAGCAGCTTAGGGGGGACGGGGACCACAGATACGCAGTATTTT. It translates to CASSLGGTGTTDTQYF.

The chain combines TRBV28 with TRBJ2-5; D remains unclear. This CDR3 comprises 13 residues. The V and J ends lost 2 bases and 2 bases respectively, with 6 bases between them. Germline values: CDR1 MDHEN, CDR2 SYDVKM. This chain's CDR3 is CASSLPVQETQYF. The CDR3 region has the DNA TGTGCCAGCAGTTTACCAGTGCAAGAGACCCAGTACTTC. The whole variable domain, remainder taken from reference TRBV28 and TRBJ2-5, is DVKVTQSSRYLVKRTGEKVFLECVQDMDHENMFWYRQDPGLGLRLIYFSYDVKMKEKGDIPEGYSVSREKKERFSLILESASTNQTSMYLCASSLPVQETQYFGPGTRLLVL.

This clonotype has ten or more counts. The CDR3 region is CASSFFLRWGDGELFF. In nucleotides, the CDR3 is TGTGCCAGCAGCTTCTTCCTTCGGTGGGGTGACGGGGAGCTGTTTTTT. J is TRBJ2-2 and V is TRBV7-8; D remains unclear. The CDR3 has 16 amino acids. Germline loops: CDR1 SGHVS, CDR2 FQNEAQ. Trimming left V 3 bases short and J 7 bases short, with 18 bases between.

This chain uses TRBV5-1 with TRBJ1-3, with a weak D call TRBD1 (5 bases). Trimming took off 4 bases at V and 0 bases at J, with 11 bases between the two ends. There are 15 residues in the CDR3. CDR1 and CDR2 (germline): SGHRS, YFSETQ. The CDR3 DNA sequence: TGCGCCAGCAGCACAAACCAGGGCTCTGGAAACACCATATATTTT. Amino acids: CASSTNQGSGNTIYF.

This clonotype occurred many times. The chain joins TRBV5-5 to TRBJ2-3; no firm D call. There are 13 residues in the CDR3. Looked up from germline, CDR1 is SGHKS and CDR2 is YYEKEE (reference sequence). The ends were cut back, 1 base at V and 4 bases at J, with 7 bases in the middle. In DNA form, the CDR3 reads TGTGCCAGCAGCTTGCAGCCCGCAGATACGCAGTATTTT. It is translated as CASSLQPADTQYF.

Only a few counts were recorded for this clonotype. The genes are TRBV4-3 and TRBJ1-3; the D is unclear. V was shortened by 4 bases and J by 2 bases, with 15 bases between the two germline ends. Germline V gene sequence: CDR1 LGHNA, CDR2 YSLEER. The CDR3 runs to 16 residues. The CDR3 region has the DNA TGCGCCAGCAGCCCGCAAGTCACAGTTGCTGGAAACACCATATATTTT. Its translation: CASSPQVTVAGNTIYF.

This clonotype was counted at least ten times. This chain uses TRBV18 with TRBJ2-3; TRBD2 agrees at 7 bases. CDR3 size: 18 residues. Germline trimming cut 1 base from V and 0 bases from J; bases unmatched to any gene: 10. From germline, CDR1 is KGHSH and CDR2 LQKENI. CDR3 sequence (DNA): TGTGCCAGCTCACCACTGACTAGCCACGGGCGTAGCACAGATACGCAGTATTTT. Translated: CASSPLTSHGRSTDTQYF.

Comments on this clonotype: A much more abundant neighbour one base away suggests this may be a read error. The V call is TRBV5-4, the J call TRBJ2-3, with 8 bases that match TRBD2. The J segment lost 0 bases and the V segment lost 5 bases, leaving 2 bases of the junction unmatched. Germline assignment: CDR1 SGHNT and CDR2 YYREEE (reference sequence). CDR3 size: 14 residues. CDR3 in amino acids: CASSVAGSTDTQYF. The CDR3 nucleotides are TGTGCCAGCAGTGTAGCGGGGAGCACAGATACGCAGTATTTT.

The chain has TRBV18 and TRBJ2-5; 12 nucleotides align to TRBD2. Per the germline V gene, CDR1 is KGHSH and CDR2 is LQKENI. The ends lost 3 bases at V and 1 base at J; junction bases unmatched: 3. The CDR3 is made up of 16 amino acids. CDR3 residues: CASSPPGLAGQETQYF. The CDR3 coding sequence is TGTGCCAGCTCACCTCCGGGACTAGCGGGCCAAGAGACCCAGTACTTC.

A few counts support this clonotype. The chain uses TRBV29-1 and TRBJ2-2; D not resolved. The V end lost 1 base, the J end lost 6 bases, and 3 bases lay between the germline ends. The CDR3 runs 11 residues. Germline loops: CDR1 SQVTM, CDR2 ANQGSEA. Here the CDR3 reads CSVEGAGELFF. The CDR3 DNA reads as TGCAGCGTTGAAGGGGCCGGGGAGCTGTTTTTT.

This clonotype has a count of ten or more. The chain carries TRBV2 and TRBJ2-2; the D gene is possibly TRBD1 (5 bases). The CDR3 has 15 residues. Trimming removed 3 bases at V and 1 base at J, with 9 bases between. CDR1 is SNHLY, CDR2 FYNNEI, per germline. The CDR3 region has the DNA TGTGCCAGCAGTGAGCAGGGTGGGAACACCGGGGAGCTGTTTTTT. Protein product: CASSEQGGNTGELFF. Full variable domain (remainder filled in from reference TRBV2 and TRBJ2-2): EPEVTQTPSHQVTQMGQEVILRCVPISNHLYFYWYRQILGQKVEFLVSFYNNEISEKSEIFDDQFSVERPDGSNFTLKIRSTKLEDSAMYFCASSEQGGNTGELFFGEGSRLTVL.

This clonotype was counted between two and nine times. The chain joins TRBV6-6 to TRBJ2-3; 9 bases align to TRBD2. The CDR3 covers 16 residues. CDR1 MNHNY and CDR2 SVGAGI come from the germline V gene (reference sequence). The ends lost 0 bases at V and 2 bases at J; junction bases unmatched: 3. DNA for the CDR3: TGTGCCAGCAGTTACTCGCCTAGCGGGGTCACAGATACGCAGTATTTT. Protein sequence: CASSYSPSGVTDTQYF.